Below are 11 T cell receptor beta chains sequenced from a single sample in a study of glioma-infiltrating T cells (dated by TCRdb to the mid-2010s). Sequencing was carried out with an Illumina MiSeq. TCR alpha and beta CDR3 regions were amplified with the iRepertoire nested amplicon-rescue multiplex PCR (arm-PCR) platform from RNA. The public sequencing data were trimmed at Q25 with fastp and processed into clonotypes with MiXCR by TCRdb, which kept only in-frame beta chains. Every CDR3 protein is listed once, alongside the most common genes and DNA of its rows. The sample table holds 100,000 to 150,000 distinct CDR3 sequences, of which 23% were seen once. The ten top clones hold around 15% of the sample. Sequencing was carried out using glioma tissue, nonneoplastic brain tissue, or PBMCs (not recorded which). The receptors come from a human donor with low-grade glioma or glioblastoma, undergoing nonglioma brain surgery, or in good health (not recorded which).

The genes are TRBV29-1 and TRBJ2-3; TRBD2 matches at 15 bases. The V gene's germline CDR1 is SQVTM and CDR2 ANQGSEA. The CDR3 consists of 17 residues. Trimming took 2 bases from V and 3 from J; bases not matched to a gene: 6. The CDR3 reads CSVEWGTSGRLTDTQYF. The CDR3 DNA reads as TGCAGCGTTGAATGGGGGACTAGCGGGAGGTTGACAGATACGCAGTATTTT.

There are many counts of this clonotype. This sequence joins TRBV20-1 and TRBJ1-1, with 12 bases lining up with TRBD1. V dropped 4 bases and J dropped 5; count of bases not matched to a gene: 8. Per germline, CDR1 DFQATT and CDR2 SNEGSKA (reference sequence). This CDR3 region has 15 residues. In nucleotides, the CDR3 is TGCAGTGCTAAGACCGGGACAGGGGGCCAGACTGAAGCTTTCTTT. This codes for CSAKTGTGGQTEAFF.

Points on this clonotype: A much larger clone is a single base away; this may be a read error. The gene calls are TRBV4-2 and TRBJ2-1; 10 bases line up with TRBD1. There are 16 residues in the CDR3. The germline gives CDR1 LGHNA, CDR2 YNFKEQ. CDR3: CASRQETGGFYNEQFF. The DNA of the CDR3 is TGTGCCAGCAGACAAGAGACAGGGGGCTTCTACAATGAGCAGTTCTTC.

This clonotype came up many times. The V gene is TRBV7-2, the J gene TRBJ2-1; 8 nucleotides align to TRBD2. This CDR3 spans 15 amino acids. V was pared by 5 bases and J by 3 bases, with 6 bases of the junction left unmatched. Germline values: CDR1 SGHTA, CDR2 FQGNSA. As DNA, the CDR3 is TGTGCCAGCAGCCCGCAGACTAGCGTCTACAATGAGCAGTTCTTC. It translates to CASSPQTSVYNEQFF.

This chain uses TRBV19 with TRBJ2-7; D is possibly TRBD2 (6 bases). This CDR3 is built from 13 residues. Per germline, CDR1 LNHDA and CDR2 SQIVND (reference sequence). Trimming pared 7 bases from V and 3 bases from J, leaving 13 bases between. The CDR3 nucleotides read TGTGCCAGTACCGCCGGGGGTAACTACGAGCAGTACTTC. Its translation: CASTAGGNYEQYF.

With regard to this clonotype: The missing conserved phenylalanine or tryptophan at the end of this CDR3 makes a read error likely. CDR3 residues: CASSKRLYKPYEQYL. CDR3 DNA: TGTGCCAGCAGCAAGCGGCTCTACAAACCCTACGAGCAGTACTTA. The chain has TRBV7-6 and TRBJ2-7; perhaps TRBD2 as D (5 bases). The V end lost 5 bases, the J end lost 2 bases, and 16 bases lay between the germline ends. The germline V gene encodes CDR1 SGHVS and CDR2 FNYEAQ. The CDR3 is 15 residues long.

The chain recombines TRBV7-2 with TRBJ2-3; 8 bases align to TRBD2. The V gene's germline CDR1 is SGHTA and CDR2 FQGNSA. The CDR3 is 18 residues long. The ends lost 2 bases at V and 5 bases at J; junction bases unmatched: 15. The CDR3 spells CASSLWWSGRTVIDTQYF. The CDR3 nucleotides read TGTGCCAGCAGCTTATGGTGGAGCGGGAGAACGGTCATAGATACGCAGTATTTT.

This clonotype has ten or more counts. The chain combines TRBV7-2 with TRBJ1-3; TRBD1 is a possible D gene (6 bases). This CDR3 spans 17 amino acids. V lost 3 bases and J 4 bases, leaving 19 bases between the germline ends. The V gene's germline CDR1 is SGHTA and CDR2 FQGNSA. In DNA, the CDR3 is TGTGCCAGCAGCTTTACAGGGACCCATTTCTCGGGAAACACCATATATTTT. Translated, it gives CASSFTGTHFSGNTIYF. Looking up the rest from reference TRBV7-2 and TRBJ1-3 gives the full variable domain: GAGVSQSPSNKVTEKGKDVELRCDPISGHTALYWYRQSLGQGLEFLIYFQGNSAPDKSGLPSDRFSAERTGGSVSTLTIQRTQQEDSAVYLCASSFTGTHFSGNTIYFGEGSWLTVV.

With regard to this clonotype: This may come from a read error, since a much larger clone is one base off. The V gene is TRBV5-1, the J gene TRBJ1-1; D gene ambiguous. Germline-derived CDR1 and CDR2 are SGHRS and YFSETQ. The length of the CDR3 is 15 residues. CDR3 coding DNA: TGCGCCAGCCGCTTGGCACCAGACCTGAACACTGAAGCTTTCTTT. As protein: CASRLAPDLNTEAFF.

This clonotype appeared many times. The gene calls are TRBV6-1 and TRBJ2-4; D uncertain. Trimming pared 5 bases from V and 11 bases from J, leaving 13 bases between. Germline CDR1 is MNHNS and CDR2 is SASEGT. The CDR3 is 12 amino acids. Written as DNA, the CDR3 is TGTGCCAGCAGTCCGAGGAAGGATTTTCAGTACTTC. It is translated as CASSPRKDFQYF.

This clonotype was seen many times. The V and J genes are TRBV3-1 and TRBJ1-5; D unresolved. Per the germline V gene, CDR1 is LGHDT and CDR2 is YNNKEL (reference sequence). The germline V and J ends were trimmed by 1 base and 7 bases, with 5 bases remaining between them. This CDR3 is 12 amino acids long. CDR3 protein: CASSQAEQPQHF. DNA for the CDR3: TGTGCCAGCAGCCAAGCGGAACAGCCCCAGCATTTT.